This is a list of T cell receptor beta chains from one sample in a study of blood T cell repertoires in COVID-19. Clones were sequenced by immunoSEQ multiplex PCR, and TCRdb holds only the in-frame ones, with some missing. The repertoire holds about 90,000 clones, 91% seen once, with roughly 2.3% in the top ten. Material: peripheral blood. The receptors derive from a human donor with active COVID-19. The donor label of this sample is uncertain. Both conserved end residues are part of each CDR3. The order of the fields is clone size, V gene, D gene, J gene, CDR3 protein, CDR3 DNA. A D gene is named only where the DNA matches it firmly. Rows give clone size only sometimes, using once, few, many, or a class for an expanded clone.

size: once
V: TRBV7-8
D: TRBD2
J: TRBJ2-5
CDR3: CASSSRFPGLTLETQYF
DNA: TGTGCCAGCAGCTCCCGGTTTCCGGGACTAACTCTTGAGACCCAGTACTTC

size: once
V: TRBV6-6
D: .
J: TRBJ1-2
CDR3: CASSYTGSGYGYTF
DNA: TGTGCCAGCAGCTATACAGGGTCAGGCTATGGCTACACCTTC

size: .
V: TRBV28
D: TRBD1
J: TRBJ1-2
CDR3: CASRWAGGQNPYGYTF
DNA: TGTGCCAGCAGGTGGGCAGGGGGCCAGAATCCCTATGGCTACACCTTC

size: .
V: TRBV12-3/TRBV12-4
D: .
J: TRBJ1-1
CDR3: CASTRMQGTEAFF
DNA: TGTGCCAGCACCCGGATGCAGGGCACTGAAGCTTTCTTT

size: .
V: TRBV19
D: TRBD2
J: TRBJ2-5
CDR3: CASSGGAVETQYF
DNA: TGTGCCAGTAGCGGGGGGGCCGTGGAGACCCAGTACTTC

size: .
V: TRBV4-2
D: .
J: TRBJ2-5
CDR3: CASSQGVPGQETQYF
DNA: TGTGCCAGCAGCCAAGGGGTCCCGGGGCAAGAGACCCAGTACTTC

size: .
V: TRBV7-9
D: .
J: TRBJ1-1
CDR3: CASSWIQDRYTEAFF
DNA: TGTGCCAGCAGCTGGATCCAGGACAGATACACTGAAGCTTTCTTT

size: .
V: TRBV4-1
D: .
J: TRBJ2-2
CDR3: CASSQDGSGVGTGELFF
DNA: TGCGCCAGCAGCCAAGATGGGTCCGGGGTGGGCACCGGGGAGCTGTTTTTT

size: .
V: TRBV5-1
D: TRBD2
J: TRBJ2-5
CDR3: CASSLDLGSGGTIETQYF
DNA: TGCGCCAGCAGCTTGGATCTGGGAAGCGGGGGAACCATAGAGACCCAGTACTTC

size: .
V: TRBV7-2
D: TRBD1
J: TRBJ1-3
CDR3: CASSLRQGSGNTIYF
DNA: TGTGCCAGCAGCTTACGACAGGGCTCTGGAAACACCATATATTTT

size: .
V: TRBV3-1/TRBV3-2
D: .
J: TRBJ2-5
CDR3: CASSQKQGALETQYF
DNA: TGTGCCAGCAGCCAAAAACAAGGGGCGTTGGAGACCCAGTACTTC

size: .
V: TRBV7-9
D: TRBD1
J: TRBJ1-1
CDR3: CASNLGTGSGEAFF
DNA: TGTGCCAGCAACCTCGGGACAGGGTCAGGTGAAGCTTTCTTT

size: .
V: TRBV2
D: TRBD1
J: TRBJ1-4
CDR3: CASSEGQGVEKLFF
DNA: TGTGCCAGCAGTGAGGGACAGGGCGTGGAAAAACTGTTTTTT

size: once
V: TRBV11-2
D: .
J: TRBJ2-1
CDR3: CASSPVARLSYNEQFF
DNA: TGTGCCAGCAGCCCCGTAGCAAGGCTCTCCTACAATGAGCAGTTCTTC

size: .
V: TRBV28
D: .
J: TRBJ1-2
CDR3: CASSLWNRDNYGYTF
DNA: TGTGCCAGCAGTTTATGGAACAGGGATAACTATGGCTACACCTTC

size: .
V: TRBV15
D: .
J: TRBJ2-2
CDR3: CATSSWDLAGNTGELFF
DNA: TGTGCCACCAGCAGCTGGGACTTAGCCGGGAACACCGGGGAGCTGTTTTTT

size: once
V: TRBV24-1
D: TRBD1
J: TRBJ2-7
CDR3: CATSGDTGTGRREQYF
DNA: TGTGCCACCAGTGGGGATACCGGGACAGGGCGTCGCGAGCAGTACTTC

size: .
V: TRBV3-1/TRBV3-2
D: .
J: TRBJ2-5
CDR3: CASSHSLGVETQYF
DNA: TGTGCCAGCAGCCATTCACTAGGAGTAGAGACCCAGTACTTC

size: .
V: TRBV28
D: .
J: TRBJ2-3
CDR3: CASSSPDGESRDTQYF
DNA: TGTGCCAGCAGTTCGCCCGACGGGGAGTCACGGGATACGCAGTATTTT

size: once
V: TRBV7-9
D: TRBD2
J: TRBJ2-7
CDR3: CASSLAGGGSDEQYF
DNA: TGTGCCAGCAGCTTAGCCGGCGGGGGTAGCGACGAGCAGTACTTC

size: .
V: TRBV3-1/TRBV3-2
D: .
J: TRBJ1-2
CDR3: CASSPPGAYGYTF
DNA: TGTGCCAGCAGCCCGCCGGGAGCCTATGGCTACACCTTC

size: .
V: TRBV24-1
D: TRBD1
J: TRBJ1-1
CDR3: CATSDRRPEDRMDTEAFF
DNA: TGTGCCACCAGTGATCGACGGCCCGAGGACAGGATGGACACTGAAGCTTTCTTT

size: .
V: TRBV4-2
D: TRBD2
J: TRBJ2-1
CDR3: CASSQLRGGESYNEQFF
DNA: TGTGCCAGCAGCCAATTGCGGGGGGGTGAATCGTACAATGAGCAGTTCTTC

size: .
V: TRBV7-9
D: TRBD1
J: TRBJ1-1
CDR3: CASSFRQGMNTEAFF
DNA: TGTGCCAGCAGCTTCCGACAGGGTATGAACACTGAAGCTTTCTTT

size: .
V: TRBV9
D: TRBD1
J: TRBJ1-6
CDR3: CASSVVGDRSNSPLHF
DNA: TGTGCCAGCAGCGTAGTTGGGGACAGGTCTAATTCACCCCTCCACTTT

size: .
V: TRBV7-9
D: TRBD1
J: TRBJ1-1
CDR3: CASSLSGGTEAFF
DNA: TGTGCCAGCAGCCTCTCAGGGGGCACTGAAGCTTTCTTT

size: .
V: TRBV19
D: .
J: TRBJ1-1
CDR3: CASSVRQNTEAFF
DNA: TGTGCCAGTAGTGTCAGACAGAACACTGAAGCTTTCTTT

size: .
V: TRBV19
D: TRBD2
J: TRBJ2-5
CDR3: CASSSAGGLETQYF
DNA: TGTGCCAGTAGCTCAGCGGGGGGGCTAGAGACCCAGTACTTC

size: .
V: TRBV4-1
D: .
J: TRBJ2-7
CDR3: CASSQEPPRSPEQYF
DNA: TGCGCCAGCAGCCAAGAGCCCCCTCGGAGTCCCGAGCAGTACTTC

size: .
V: TRBV6-2/TRBV6-3
D: .
J: TRBJ1-2
CDR3: CASSARDFAGYTF
DNA: TGTGCCAGCAGCGCCAGGGACTTCGCTGGCTACACCTTC

size: .
V: TRBV25-1
D: TRBD1
J: TRBJ2-2
CDR3: CASSEFADRGGTGELFF
DNA: TGTGCCAGCAGTGAATTCGCGGACAGGGGGGGCACCGGGGAGCTGTTTTTT

size: .
V: TRBV2
D: TRBD2
J: TRBJ2-3
CDR3: CASRRWTSGVGTDTQYF
DNA: TGTGCCAGCAGACGATGGACTAGCGGGGTTGGCACAGATACGCAGTATTTT

size: .
V: TRBV5-6
D: TRBD1
J: TRBJ1-2
CDR3: CASSPAPGQGILGYTF
DNA: TGTGCCAGCAGCCCAGCGCCGGGACAGGGGATTCTCGGCTACACCTTC

size: .
V: TRBV29-1
D: .
J: TRBJ1-3
CDR3: CSVATDGNTIYF
DNA: TGCAGCGTTGCAACTGATGGAAACACCATATATTTT

size: .
V: TRBV18
D: TRBD1
J: TRBJ2-5
CDR3: CASSPLSSQGAETQYF
DNA: TGTGCCAGCTCACCACTGTCTTCACAGGGGGCCGAGACCCAGTACTTC

size: .
V: TRBV28
D: TRBD1
J: TRBJ1-5
CDR3: CASSSLDRGNNQPQHF
DNA: TGTGCCAGCAGTTCCCTTGACAGGGGGAACAATCAGCCCCAGCATTTT

size: .
V: TRBV2
D: TRBD2
J: TRBJ2-3
CDR3: CASSEQSAAGSTQYF
DNA: TGTGCCAGCAGTGAACAAAGTGCAGCGGGATCTACGCAGTATTTT

size: once
V: TRBV6-5
D: .
J: TRBJ2-2
CDR3: CASSLNREVLFF
DNA: TGTGCCAGCAGTCTCAACAGGGAAGTGCTGTTTTTT

size: once
V: TRBV5-1
D: .
J: TRBJ1-1
CDR3: CASSLGTYTEAFF
DNA: TGCGCCAGCAGCTTGGGCACTTACACTGAAGCTTTCTTT

size: .
V: TRBV6-5
D: .
J: TRBJ1-3
CDR3: CASRSAGVRNTIYF
DNA: TGTGCCAGCAGATCTGCAGGGGTTAGAAACACCATATATTTT

size: few
V: TRBV2
D: TRBD1
J: TRBJ1-2
CDR3: CASRKGTGDGYTF
DNA: TGTGCCAGCAGGAAGGGGACAGGGGACGGCTACACCTTC

size: .
V: TRBV5-1
D: .
J: TRBJ1-2
CDR3: CASSLRQPTPFSNYGYTF
DNA: TGCGCCAGCAGCTTGAGACAACCCACCCCATTTTCTAACTATGGCTACACCTTC

size: .
V: TRBV28
D: .
J: TRBJ2-3
CDR3: CASSPLSLAALTDTQYF
DNA: TGTGCCAGCAGCCCTCTTTCACTAGCCGCCCTCACAGATACGCAGTATTTT

size: once
V: TRBV6-5
D: TRBD1
J: TRBJ1-4
CDR3: CASSTGTEKMVELFF
DNA: TGTGCCAGCAGTACGGGGACAGAAAAGATGGTGGAACTGTTTTTT

size: .
V: TRBV5-6
D: TRBD1
J: TRBJ1-1
CDR3: CASSWGTAMNTEAFF
DNA: TGTGCCAGCAGCTGGGGGACAGCCATGAACACTGAAGCTTTCTTT

size: .
V: TRBV5-8
D: TRBD2
J: TRBJ2-3
CDR3: CASSLALGSAGVLTDTQYF
DNA: TGTGCCAGCAGCTTGGCCCTAGGATCAGCGGGGGTCCTCACAGATACGCAGTATTTT

size: .
V: TRBV7-9
D: TRBD1
J: TRBJ2-3
CDR3: CASSAGTGAIDTQYF
DNA: TGTGCCAGCAGCGCCGGGACAGGGGCTATAGATACGCAGTATTTT

size: .
V: TRBV23-1
D: .
J: TRBJ2-7
CDR3: CAIQGTGGYPFYEQYF
DNA: TGCGCCATCCAAGGTACGGGTGGGTACCCATTCTACGAGCAGTACTTC

size: .
V: TRBV12-5
D: TRBD1
J: TRBJ1-1
CDR3: CASGLAITGTDQGEAFF
DNA: TGTGCTAGTGGTTTGGCCATCACCGGGACAGACCAAGGTGAAGCTTTCTTT

size: .
V: TRBV15
D: .
J: TRBJ1-2
CDR3: CATSRDLYRDRGYTF
DNA: TGTGCCACCAGCAGAGATCTTTACAGGGATCGCGGCTACACCTTC

size: .
V: TRBV5-6
D: .
J: TRBJ2-7
CDR3: CASSAATYEQYF
DNA: TGTGCCAGCAGCGCGGCCACCTACGAGCAGTACTTC

size: .
V: TRBV5-1
D: .
J: TRBJ1-6
CDR3: CASSFNHPGSSGSYNSPLHF
DNA: TGCGCCAGCAGCTTTAATCATCCGGGGTCATCAGGCTCCTATAATTCACCCCTCCACTTT

size: .
V: TRBV7-9
D: TRBD1
J: TRBJ1-2
CDR3: CASNTLGNRGSGYTF
DNA: TGTGCCAGCAACACCCTGGGGAACAGGGGATCCGGCTACACCTTC

size: once
V: TRBV3-1/TRBV3-2
D: TRBD1
J: TRBJ1-3
CDR3: CASSPEGRGTGNTIYF
DNA: TGTGCCAGCAGCCCAGAGGGCAGGGGGACTGGAAACACCATATATTTT

size: .
V: TRBV6-6
D: .
J: TRBJ2-3
CDR3: CASNLNGADTQYF
DNA: TGTGCCAGCAATCTAAACGGGGCAGATACGCAGTATTTT